This TCR beta chain was identified during a study of blood T cell repertoires in COVID-19. Looking at the study overall: PBMCs, B-cell-depleted T cells, or T cells were the source of the cDNA or gDNA that made up the material.

This study enrolled people aged about 18 to 95 from approximately 25 US geographic areas. Clinical history as reported by participants underpinned cohort assignment. Source study methods: It was from reference gene primer amplification that nucleated cell counts were estimated. Clones were sequenced by immunoSEQ multiplex PCR, and TCRdb holds only the in-frame ones, with some missing. V, J and clone size reflect that table, while D and trimming were determined from the DNA. Altogether 450,000 to 600,000 clones are present, about 85% being singletons, with the ten largest covering roughly 0.72%. The trim removed 4 bases at V and 7 bases at J, leaving 12 bases unmatched. The germline V gene has CDR1 SNHLY and CDR2 FYNNEI. The CDR3 has 16 amino acids.

This sequence was found in a woman aged 18-30 years who had recovered from COVID-19. This chain connects TRBV2 to TRBJ1-2, with 10 bases that match TRBD1. The sample comprised PBMCs or T cells enriched from blood (not recorded which). CDR3 sequence (DNA): TGTGCCAGCAGTGCCCGGACAGGGGGAGGTCTTGGTGGCTACACCTTC. This gives the protein CASSARTGGGLGGYTF.